This TCR beta chain was sequenced during a study of response to subunit inactivated influenza vaccine. The germline V and J ends were trimmed by 6 bases and 1 base, with 15 bases remaining between them. Germline V lookup: CDR1 ENHRY, CDR2 SYGVKD. The CDR3 covers 15 residues. TCRdb used MiXCR to reprocess the RT-PCR reads, holding one entry per CDR3 protein. This sample carries about 180,000 distinct CDR3 sequences, about 9% of them seen once, and the ten largest clones take about 11%. This clonotype has at least ten counts. The V gene is TRBV10-3, the J gene TRBJ1-1, with a tentative D call TRBD1 (5 bases). The source was non-naive T cells sorted from PBMCs, collected on the day of vaccination. This receptor was taken from a man aged 50 or older who received an inactivated influenza vaccine. CDR3 coding DNA: TGTGCCATCAGCGGGGGATTGGGATCGAACACTGAAGCTTTCTTT. This encodes CAISGGLGSNTEAFF.